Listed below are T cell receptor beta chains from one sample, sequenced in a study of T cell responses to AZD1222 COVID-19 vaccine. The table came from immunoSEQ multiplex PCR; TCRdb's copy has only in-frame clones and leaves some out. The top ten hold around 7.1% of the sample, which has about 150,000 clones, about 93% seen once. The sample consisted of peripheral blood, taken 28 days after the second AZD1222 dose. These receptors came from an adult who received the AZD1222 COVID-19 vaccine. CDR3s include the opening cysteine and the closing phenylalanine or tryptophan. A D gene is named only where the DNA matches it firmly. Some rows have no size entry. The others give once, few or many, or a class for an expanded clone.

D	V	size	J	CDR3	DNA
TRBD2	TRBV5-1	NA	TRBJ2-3	CASSLAAGGTDTQYF	TGCGCCAGCAGCTTGGCAGCGGGGGGCACAGATACGCAGTATTTT
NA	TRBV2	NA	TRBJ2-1	CASSEGLGLEFF	TGTGCCAGCAGTGAGGGGTTGGGATTGGAGTTCTTC
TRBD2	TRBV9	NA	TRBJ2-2	CASSVRDSGGSGGELFF	TGTGCCAGCAGCGTACGTGACAGCGGGGGTTCGGGAGGGGAGCTGTTTTTT
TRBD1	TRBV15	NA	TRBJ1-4	CATSRGGTGIGEKLFF	TGTGCCACCAGCAGAGGAGGGACAGGGATCGGTGAAAAACTGTTTTTT
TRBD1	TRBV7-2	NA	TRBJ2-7	CASSLQGATYEQYF	TGTGCCAGCAGCTTACAGGGGGCCACCTACGAGCAGTACTTC
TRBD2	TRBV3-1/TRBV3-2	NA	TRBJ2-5	CASSPTSGGEIPITYQETQYF	TGTGCCAGCAGCCCTACTAGCGGGGGGGAAATTCCAATCACTTACCAAGAGACCCAGTACTTC
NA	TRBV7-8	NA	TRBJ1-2	CASSLGALGLANYGYTF	TGTGCCAGCAGCTTAGGTGCGCTTGGTCTGGCTAACTATGGCTACACCTTC
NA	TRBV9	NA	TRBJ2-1	CASSVGEGHNEQFF	TGTGCCAGCAGCGTCGGAGAGGGACACAATGAGCAGTTCTTC
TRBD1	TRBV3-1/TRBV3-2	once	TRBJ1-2	CASRMNHTEETDRPSGGYTF	TGTGCCAGCAGAATGAACCACACAGAAGAAACGGACAGGCCGTCGGGGGGCTACACCTTC
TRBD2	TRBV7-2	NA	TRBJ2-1	CASRVSGGPSIEQFF	TGTGCCAGCAGGGTTAGCGGGGGGCCGTCTATTGAGCAGTTCTTC
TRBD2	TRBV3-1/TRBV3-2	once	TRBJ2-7	CASGPGGAGEQYF	TGTGCCAGCGGGCCCGGGGGGGCCGGCGAGCAGTACTTC
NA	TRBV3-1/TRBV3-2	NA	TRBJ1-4	CASSQMRTSTNEKLFF	TGTGCCAGCAGCCAGATGAGGACATCAACTAATGAAAAACTGTTTTTT
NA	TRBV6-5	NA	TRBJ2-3	CASRKTGPSTDTQYF	TGTGCCAGCAGAAAGACGGGCCCTAGCACAGATACGCAGTATTTT
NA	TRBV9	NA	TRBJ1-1	CASASSQYTEAFF	TGTGCCAGCGCTTCCTCCCAGTACACTGAAGCTTTCTTT
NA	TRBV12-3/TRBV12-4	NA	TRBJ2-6	CASSLEGSVLTF	TGTGCCAGCAGTTTAGAGGGATCCGTCCTGACTTTC
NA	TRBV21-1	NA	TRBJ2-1	CASSFDRGETNEQFF	TGTGCCAGCAGTTTCGACAGGGGGGAAACGAATGAGCAGTTCTTC
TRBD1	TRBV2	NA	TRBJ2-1	CASIKGWDRSNNEQFF	TGTGCCAGCATCAAAGGTTGGGACAGGTCGAACAATGAGCAGTTCTTC
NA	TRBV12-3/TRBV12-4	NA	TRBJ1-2	CASSLGYGYTF	TGTGCCAGCAGTTTGGGCTATGGCTACACCTTC
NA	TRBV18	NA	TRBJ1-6	CASSPREGTNSPLHF	TGTGCCAGCTCACCACGAGAGGGAACAAATTCACCCCTCCACTTT
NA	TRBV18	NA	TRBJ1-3	CASSPLTAGNTIYF	TGTGCCAGCTCACCATTGACAGCTGGAAACACCATATATTTT
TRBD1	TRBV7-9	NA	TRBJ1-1	CASTYRGQRNTEAFF	TGTGCCAGCACGTACAGGGGGCAAAGGAACACTGAAGCTTTCTTT
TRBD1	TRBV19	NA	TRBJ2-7	CASRSGGLNEQYF	TGTGCCAGTAGATCAGGGGGTCTGAACGAGCAGTACTTC
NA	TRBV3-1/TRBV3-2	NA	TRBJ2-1	CASSHSYNEQFF	TGTGCCAGCAGCCACTCCTACAATGAGCAGTTCTTC
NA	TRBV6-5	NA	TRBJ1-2	CASRGTANYGYTF	TGTGCCAGCAGAGGGACGGCTAACTATGGCTACACCTTC
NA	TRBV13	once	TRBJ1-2	CASSLENYGYTF	TGTGCCAGCAGCTTAGAGAACTATGGCTACACCTTC
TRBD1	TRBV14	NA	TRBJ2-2	CASSTRGRVTGELFF	TGTGCCAGCAGCACCAGGGGGCGCGTAACCGGGGAGCTGTTTTTT
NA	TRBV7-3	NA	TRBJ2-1	CASSLGPDNEQFF	TGTGCCAGCAGCTTGGGACCAGACAATGAGCAGTTCTTC
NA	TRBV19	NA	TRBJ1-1	CASSIEAGITEAFF	TGTGCCAGTAGTATAGAGGCAGGGATAACAGAAGCTTTCTTT
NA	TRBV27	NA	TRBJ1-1	CASSIGQNTEAFF	TGTGCCAGCAGCATCGGACAGAACACTGAAGCTTTCTTT
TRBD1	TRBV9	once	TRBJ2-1	CASSLGQGVYNEQFF	TGTGCCAGCAGCCTAGGACAGGGGGTCTACAATGAGCAGTTCTTC
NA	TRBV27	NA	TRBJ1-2	CASGWPYGYTF	TGTGCCAGCGGTTGGCCCTATGGCTACACCTTC
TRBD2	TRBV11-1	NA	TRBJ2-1	CASSLELAGAYNEQFF	TGTGCCAGCAGCTTAGAACTAGCGGGGGCATACAATGAGCAGTTCTTC
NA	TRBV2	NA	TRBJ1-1	CASLPGTSSMNTEAFF	TGTGCCAGTCTCCCAGGGACCTCTTCCATGAACACTGAAGCTTTCTTT
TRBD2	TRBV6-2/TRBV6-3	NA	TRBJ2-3	CASSSLLAGVTDTQYF	TGTGCCAGCAGTTCCTTACTAGCGGGAGTCACAGATACGCAGTATTTT
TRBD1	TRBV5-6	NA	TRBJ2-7	CASSLTRQGKSYEQYF	TGTGCCAGCAGCTTGACTCGACAGGGGAAATCCTACGAGCAGTACTTC
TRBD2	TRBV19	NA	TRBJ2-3	CASTPPSGAGDTQYF	TGTGCCAGTACCCCCCCTAGCGGGGCGGGAGATACGCAGTATTTT
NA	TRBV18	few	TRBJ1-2	CASSPLDGNGYTF	TGTGCCAGCTCACCACTCGACGGAAATGGCTACACCTTC
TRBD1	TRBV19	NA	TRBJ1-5	CASSETGGSKYQPQHF	TGTGCCAGTAGTGAGACAGGGGGCTCTAAGTATCAGCCCCAGCATTTT
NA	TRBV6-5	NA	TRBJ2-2	CASDSRELFF	TGTGCCAGCGATAGCCGGGAGCTGTTTTTT
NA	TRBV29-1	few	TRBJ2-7	CSVEVNDYEQYF	TGCAGCGTTGAGGTAAACGACTACGAGCAGTACTTC
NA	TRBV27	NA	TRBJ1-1	CASSPLQGMNTEAFF	TGTGCCAGCAGTCCACTACAGGGCATGAACACTGAAGCTTTCTTT
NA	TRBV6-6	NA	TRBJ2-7	CASSPPDGSSYEQYF	TGTGCCAGCAGCCCCCCGGACGGGAGCTCCTACGAGCAGTACTTC
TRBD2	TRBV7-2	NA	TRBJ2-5	CASSLALLAGRETQYF	TGTGCCAGCAGCTTAGCGTTACTAGCGGGGCGGGAGACCCAGTACTTC